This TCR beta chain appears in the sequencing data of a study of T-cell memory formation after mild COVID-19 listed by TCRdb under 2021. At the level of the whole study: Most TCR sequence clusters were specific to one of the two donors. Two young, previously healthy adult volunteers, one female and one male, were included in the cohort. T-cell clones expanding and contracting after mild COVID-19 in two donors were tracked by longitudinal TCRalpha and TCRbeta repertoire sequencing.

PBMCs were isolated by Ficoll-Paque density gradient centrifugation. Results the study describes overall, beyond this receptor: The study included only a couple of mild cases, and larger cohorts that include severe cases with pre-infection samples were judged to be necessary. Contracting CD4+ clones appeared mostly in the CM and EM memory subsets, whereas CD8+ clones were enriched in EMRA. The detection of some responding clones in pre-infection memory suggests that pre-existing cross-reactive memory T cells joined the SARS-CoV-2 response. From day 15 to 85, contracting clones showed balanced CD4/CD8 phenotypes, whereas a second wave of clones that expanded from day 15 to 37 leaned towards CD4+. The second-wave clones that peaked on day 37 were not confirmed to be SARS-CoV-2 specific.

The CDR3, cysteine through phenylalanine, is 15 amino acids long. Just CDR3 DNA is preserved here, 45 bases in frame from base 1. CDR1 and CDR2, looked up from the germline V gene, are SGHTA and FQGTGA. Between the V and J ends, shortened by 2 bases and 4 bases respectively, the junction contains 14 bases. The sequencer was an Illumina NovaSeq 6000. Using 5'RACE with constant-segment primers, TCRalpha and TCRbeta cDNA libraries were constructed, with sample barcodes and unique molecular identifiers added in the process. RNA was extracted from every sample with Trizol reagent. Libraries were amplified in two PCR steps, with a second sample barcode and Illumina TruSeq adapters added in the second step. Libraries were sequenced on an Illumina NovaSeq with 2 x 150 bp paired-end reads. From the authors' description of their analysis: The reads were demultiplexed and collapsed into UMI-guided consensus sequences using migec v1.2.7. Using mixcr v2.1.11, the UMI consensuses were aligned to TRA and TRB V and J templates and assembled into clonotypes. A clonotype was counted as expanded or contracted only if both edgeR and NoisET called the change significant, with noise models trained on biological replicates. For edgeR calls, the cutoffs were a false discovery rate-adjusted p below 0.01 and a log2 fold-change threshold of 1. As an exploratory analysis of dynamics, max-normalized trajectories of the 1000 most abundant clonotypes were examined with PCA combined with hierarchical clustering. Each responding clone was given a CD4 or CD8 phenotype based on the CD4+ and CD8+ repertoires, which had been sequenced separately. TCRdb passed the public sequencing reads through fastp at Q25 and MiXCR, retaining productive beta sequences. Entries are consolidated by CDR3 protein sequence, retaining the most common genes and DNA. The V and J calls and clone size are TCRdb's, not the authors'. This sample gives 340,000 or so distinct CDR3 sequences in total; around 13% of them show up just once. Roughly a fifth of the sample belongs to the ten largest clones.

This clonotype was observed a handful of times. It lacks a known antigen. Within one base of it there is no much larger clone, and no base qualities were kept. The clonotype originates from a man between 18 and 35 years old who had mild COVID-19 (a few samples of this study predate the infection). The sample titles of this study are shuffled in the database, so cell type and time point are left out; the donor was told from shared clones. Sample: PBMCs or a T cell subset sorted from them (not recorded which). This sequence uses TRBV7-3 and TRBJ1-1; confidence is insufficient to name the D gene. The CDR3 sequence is CASSLAPGTSTEAFF. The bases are TGTGCCAGCAGCTTAGCTCCGGGAACGAGCACTGAAGCTTTCTTT.